The 29 T cell receptor beta chains below all came from one sample that was sequenced in a study of tissue T cells after allogeneic stem cell transplantation. Sequencing was performed with immunoSEQ multiplex PCR; in TCRdb, only in-frame clones are kept and a portion is missing. Here the sample spans tens of thousands of clones, approximately 70% being singletons. The sequencing input was sorted cells pooled from one or two spleens. These receptors came from a pool of C57BL/6 mice in good health.

This clone was seen a handful of times. Each gene name is a mouse one. The CDR3 goes on 1 residue after the read ends, and that part is filled in from the germline J gene. The V call is TRBV3, the J call TRBJ2-7, with a weak D call TRBD2 (7 bases). The CDR3 has 14 amino acids. CDR1 is SNHLY, CDR2 FYNGKV, per germline (reference sequence). V was pared by 4 bases and J by 0 bases, with 10 bases between. This CDR3 reads CASSWGAGSYEQYF. The part of the CDR3 DNA that was read is TGTGCCAGCAGCTGGGGGGCGGGCTCCTATGAACAGTAC.

This clone was recorded once. Genes here carry mouse names. The CDR3 end lies 1 residue beyond the end of the read and is filled in from the germline J gene. V gene TRBV26 combines with J gene TRBJ1-1; TRBD1 matches at 7 bases. The ends lost 2 bases at V and 3 bases at J; junction bases unmatched: 3. This CDR3 comprises 14 residues. Per germline, CDR1 KGHPV and CDR2 FQNQEV (reference sequence). The CDR3 region is CASSLRGRDTEVFF. The sequenced part of the CDR3 DNA is TGTGCCAGCAGTCTGAGGGGGCGCGACACAGAAGTCTTC. The variable domain in full, with the rest retrieved from reference TRBV26 and TRBJ1-1, is NSKVIQTPRYLVKGQGQKAKMRCIPEKGHPVVFWYQQNKNNEFKFLINFQNQEVLQQIDMTEKRFSAECPSNSPCSLEIQSSEAGDSALYLCASSLRGRDTEVFFGKGTRLTVV.

In the case of this clone: Gene names follow the mouse nomenclature. With the read ending 1 residue before the CDR3 end, the germline J gene is used to fill in that end. The gene calls are TRBV4 and TRBJ2-7; D might be TRBD2 (6 bases). The CDR3 runs to 13 residues. The ends were cut back, 5 bases at V and 3 bases at J, with 11 bases in the middle. Germline V gene sequence: CDR1 LGHDT, CDR2 YNNKQL (reference sequence). CDR3 DNA, as far as it was read: TGTGCCAGCAGCCGGGACTTCCACTATGAACAGTAC. Amino acids: CASSRDFHYEQY. The whole CDR3 protein reads CASSRDFHYEQYF.

Comments on this clone: Here the gene names and germline are mouse. The read terminates 1 residue ahead of where the CDR3 ends, so the germline J gene completes it. The chain carries TRBV13-1 and TRBJ1-1; D is perhaps TRBD1 (5 bases). Trimming removed 5 bases from V and 0 bases from J, with 11 bases in between. CDR3 length: 14 residues. Germline V gene data show CDR1 as NSHNY and CDR2 as SYGAGN. The sequenced CDR3 bases are TGTGCCAGCAGCGACGGCAGGGAGAACACAGAAGTCTTC. This codes for CASSDGRENTEVF. The full CDR3 is CASSDGRENTEVFF.

Of note for this clone: The gene symbols are mouse symbols. The read ends 1 residue before the CDR3 terminus; that terminus is restored from the germline J gene. This sequence joins TRBV13-3 and TRBJ1-2, with D possibly being TRBD1 (5 bases). V was shortened by 2 bases and J by 4 bases, with 9 bases between the two germline ends. This CDR3 has 13 residues. The V gene's germline CDR1 is NNHDY and CDR2 SYVADS. Here the CDR3 reads CASSEAGTSDYTF. CDR3 DNA, as far as it was read: TGTGCCAGCAGTGAAGCAGGGACCTCCGACTACACC.

This clone appeared a few times. Gene names are mouse gene names. The sequence runs out 1 residue before the end of the CDR3; the remainder is reconstructed from the germline J gene. The chain recombines TRBV12-1 with TRBJ2-5; 10 nucleotides align to TRBD2. The CDR3 is 13 amino acids. Germline-derived CDR1 and CDR2 are SGHSN and HYEKVE. Trimming removed 0 bases from V and 11 bases from J; junction bases left unmatched: 4. The CDR3 protein is CASSLERTGGQYF. The CDR3 DNA, read in part, is TGTGCCAGCTCTCTCGAGAGGACTGGGGGCCAGTAC.

With respect to this clone: All gene names here are mouse names. The read terminates 1 residue before the CDR3 end, so the remaining end is supplied by the germline J gene. The chain joins TRBV3 to TRBJ2-1, with D perhaps matching TRBD2 (7 bases). V lost 1 base and J lost 8, with 12 bases in between. Germline V CDR1 and CDR2: SNHLY, FYNGKV (reference sequence). This CDR3 has 14 residues. The CDR3 region is CASSLEAGGTEQFF. The covered CDR3 bases are TGTGCCAGCAGCTTAGAGGCTGGGGGCACTGAGCAGTTC.

Details on this clone: The genes are named according to mouse. The read terminates 1 residue ahead of where the CDR3 ends, so the germline J gene completes it. V gene TRBV3 combines with J gene TRBJ1-2; D is uncertain. The CDR3 is 13 amino acids. V lost 4 bases and J lost 1, with 7 bases in between. The germline V gene encodes CDR1 SNHLY and CDR2 FYNGKV (reference sequence). CDR3 residues: CASSSPINSDYTF. Partial CDR3 DNA: TGTGCCAGCAGCTCCCCAATAAACTCCGACTACACC.

For this clone: Any gene name here is a mouse gene name. The read gets to within 1 residue of the CDR3 end, and the germline J gene fills in the rest. This sequence joins TRBV16 and TRBJ2-5; D call uncertain. The CDR3 covers 12 residues. The germline V gene encodes CDR1 SGHSA and CDR2 FRNQAP. V gave up 4 bases and J gave up 5 bases, with 7 bases separating them. Incomplete CDR3 DNA: TGTGCAAGCAGCTCCCCCTCAGACACCCAGTAC. Encoded protein: CASSSPSDTQY. The full CDR3 sequence reads CASSSPSDTQYF. Full variable domain (missing parts from reference TRBV16 and TRBJ2-5): NAGVIQTPRHKVTGKGQEATLWCEPISGHSAVFWYRQTIVQGLEFLTYFRNQAPIDDSGMPKERFSAQMPNQSHSTLKIQSTQPQDSAVYLCASSSPSDTQYFGPGTRLLVL.

Concerning this clone itself: Gene names follow the mouse nomenclature. The read ends 1 residue shy of where the CDR3 ends; the end is completed using the germline J gene. The chain uses TRBV16 and TRBJ2-7; D remains unclear. Trimming shortened V by 2 bases and J by 3 bases, and 5 bases separated the two germline ends. The length of the CDR3 is 12 residues. Germline loops: CDR1 SGHSA, CDR2 FRNQAP. CDR3 in amino acids: CASSLLDYEQYF. CDR3 bases read: TGTGCAAGCAGCTTACTGGACTATGAACAGTAC.

In the case of this clone: Here the gene names and germline are mouse. The CDR3 goes on 1 residue after the read ends, and that part is filled in from the germline J gene. The V and J genes are TRBV2 and TRBJ1-1; perhaps TRBD1 as D (6 bases). CDR1 is LGHNA and CDR2 is YSYQKL in the germline V gene. The CDR3 is made up of 15 amino acids. The V end was cut by 3 bases, the J end by 0 bases, with 11 bases between. CDR3 sequence reads: CASSHRDNANTEVFF. Incomplete CDR3 DNA: TGTGCCAGCAGCCATCGGGACAATGCAAACACAGAAGTCTTC.

Note on this clone: Gene and germline names: mouse. The read ends 1 residue shy of where the CDR3 ends; the end is completed using the germline J gene. The chain uses TRBV13-2 and TRBJ1-1; 10 nucleotides align to TRBD1. The CDR3 spans 14 residues. Germline CDR1 is NNHNN and CDR2 is SYGAGS (reference sequence). Unmatched junction bases numbered 3, after V lost 4 bases and J lost 3 bases. CDR3 bases read: TGTGCCAGCGGTCCTGACAGGGGGCACACAGAAGTCTTC. This encodes CASGPDRGHTEVF. The complete CDR3 sequence is CASGPDRGHTEVFF.

Details on this clone: All gene names here are mouse names. From the germline J gene comes the end of the CDR3, since the read stops 1 residue before it. The chain combines TRBV31 with TRBJ1-1; TRBD1 is a possible D gene (6 bases). The V gene's germline CDR1 is GKSSPN and CDR2 SITVG. The V end was cut by 3 bases, the J end by 4 bases, with 12 bases between. This CDR3 has 13 residues. The CDR3 is CAWRYRDGTEVFF. CDR3 bases read: TGTGCCTGGAGATACAGGGATGGCACAGAAGTCTTC. Full variable domain (remainder filled in from reference TRBV31 and TRBJ1-1): AQTIHQWPVAEIKAVGSPLSLGCTIKGKSSPNLYWYWQATGGTLQQLFYSITVGQVESVVQLNLSASRPKDDQFILSTEKLLLSHSGFYLCAWRYRDGTEVFFGKGTRLTVV.

With regard to this clone: Gene and germline names: mouse. The read finishes 1 residue shy of the CDR3 end, and the germline J gene is used to complete it. This chain joins TRBV3 and TRBJ2-5; TRBD2 aligns across 10 bases. The CDR3 has 15 residues. V trimming: 5 bases; J trimming: 2 bases; junction bases outside the gene matches: 4. Germline V lookup: CDR1 SNHLY, CDR2 FYNGKV (reference sequence). CDR3 protein: CASSLDWGAQDTQYF. CDR3 DNA (partial): TGTGCCAGCAGCCTCGACTGGGGGGCCCAAGACACCCAGTAC.

This clone has more than one count but fewer than ten. Each gene name is a mouse one. The CDR3 end lies 1 residue beyond the end of the read and is filled in from the germline J gene. The chain has TRBV5 and TRBJ2-7; the D gene is possibly TRBD2 (6 bases). This CDR3 is built from 15 residues. The V end was cut by 0 bases, the J end by 4 bases, with 13 bases between. Germline V gene data show CDR1 as LGHNA and CDR2 as YNLKQL (reference sequence). CDR3 in amino acids: CASSQDWGLGYEQYF. The sequenced CDR3 bases are TGTGCCAGCAGCCAAGACTGGGGCCTGGGGTATGAACAGTAC.

This clone was detected a few times. Gene labels here are mouse ones. The read terminates 1 residue ahead of where the CDR3 ends, so the germline J gene completes it. V and J are TRBV13-3 and TRBJ1-2; D might be TRBD1 (5 bases). Germline V gene data show CDR1 as NNHDY and CDR2 as SYVADS. Trimming shortened V by 2 bases and J by 0 bases, and 8 bases separated the two germline ends. This CDR3 is built from 14 residues. This CDR3 is CASSEWGSNSDYTF. Incomplete CDR3 DNA: TGTGCCAGCAGTGAGTGGGGCTCAAACTCCGACTACACC.

This clone was counted a few times. All gene names here are mouse names. The DNA read from the CDR3 is TGTGCCAGCTCTCTCACAGGGGCTAGTGCAGAAACGCTGTAT. It specifies CASSLTGASAETLY. In full, the CDR3 is CASSLTGASAETLYF. The rearrangement links TRBV12-2 to TRBJ2-3; TRBD1 agrees at 7 bases. The read stops 1 residue short of the end of the CDR3; the missing end is completed from the germline J gene. V gave up 0 bases and J gave up 0 bases; unmatched junction bases: 2. This CDR3 is built from 15 residues. Germline V CDR1 and CDR2: SGHLS, HYDKME.

In the case of this clone: Mouse gene names apply. The CDR3 end lies 1 residue beyond the end of the read and is filled in from the germline J gene. The chain combines TRBV17 with TRBJ2-2; 7 nucleotides agree with TRBD2. The CDR3 runs 16 residues. Germline loops: CDR1 MNHDT, CDR2 YYDKIL. The junction had 7 bases not matched to a gene; V was cut back by 0 bases and J by 6 bases. The CDR3 DNA, read in part, is TGTGCTAGCAGTAGAGATTCGGGGGGGATGTCCGGGCAGCTCTAC. Encoded protein: CASSRDSGGMSGQLY. From start to end, the CDR3 is CASSRDSGGMSGQLYF.

Of note for this clone: Gene names are the mouse ones. The CDR3 end falls 1 residue outside the read, so it is completed with the germline J gene. The chain combines TRBV12-1 with TRBJ2-5; TRBD1 or TRBD2 may be the D gene (5 bases each). The CDR3 consists of 15 residues. CDR1 SGHSN and CDR2 HYEKVE come from the germline V gene. Deletions cut 2 bases from V and 0 bases from J, with 11 bases between. The covered CDR3 bases are TGTGCCAGCTCTCCCATCGGGGGTAACCAAGACACCCAGTAC. Its protein is CASSPIGGNQDTQY. The CDR3 in its entirety is CASSPIGGNQDTQYF.

This clone turned up a few times. The gene symbols are mouse symbols. The read ends 1 residue shy of where the CDR3 ends; the end is completed using the germline J gene. Other DNA sequences within the sample encode an identical CDR3. The rearrangement uses TRBV2 and TRBJ2-5, with D hard to call. The V and J ends lost 0 bases and 5 bases respectively, with 3 bases between them. Germline loops: CDR1 LGHNA, CDR2 YSYQKL. The length of the CDR3 is 12 residues. The DNA read from the CDR3 is TGTGCCAGCAGCCAAGAGGGAGACACCCAGTAC. Translation gives CASSQEGDTQY. The whole CDR3 protein reads CASSQEGDTQYF.

This clone was detected a few times. Germline and genes here are mouse. The DNA ends 1 residue before the CDR3 does, and the rest of the CDR3 is filled in from the germline J gene. This chain links TRBV14 with TRBJ2-7; 7 nucleotides agree with TRBD1. CDR3 length: 12 amino acids. The ends lost 5 bases at V and 4 bases at J; junction bases unmatched: 3. Germline loops: CDR1 SGHDT, CDR2 FRDEAV. CDR3 DNA (partial): TGTGCCAGCAGACCGGGACAGTATGAACAGTAC. This translates into CASRPGQYEQY. The CDR3 in full is CASRPGQYEQYF.

This clone was counted only a few times. Gene and germline names: mouse. The missing CDR3 end, 1 residue past where the read stops, is filled in from the germline J gene. V usage is TRBV19 and J usage is TRBJ2-7; 8 nucleotides agree with TRBD1. CDR3 length equals 12 residues. V lost 4 bases to trimming and J lost 7 bases; unmatched junction nucleotides: 4. In germline, CDR1 is FNHDT, CDR2 SITEND (reference sequence). CDR3 bases read: TGTGCCAGCAGTTCGGACAGGGACGAACAGTAC. It encodes CASSSDRDEQY. The whole CDR3 is CASSSDRDEQYF. Using reference TRBV19 and TRBJ2-7 for the parts outside the CDR3, the full variable domain is GGIITQTPKFLIGQEGQKLTLKCQQNFNHDTMYWYRQDSGKGLRLIYYSITENDLQKGDLSEGYDASREKKSSFSLTVTSAQKNEMAVFLCASSSDRDEQYFGPGTRLTVL.

As for this clone: Each gene name is a mouse one. The CDR3 goes on 1 residue after the read ends, and that part is filled in from the germline J gene. The rearrangement links TRBV31 to TRBJ1-1, with D possibly TRBD1 on 6 matching bases. This CDR3 spans 13 amino acids. The V gene's germline CDR1 is GKSSPN and CDR2 SITVG. Trimming left V 4 bases short and J 1 base short, with 10 bases between. CDR3 protein: CAWKGGGNTEVFF. Incomplete CDR3 DNA: TGTGCCTGGAAAGGGGGGGGAAACACAGAAGTCTTC.

Concerning this clone itself: Mouse gene names apply. The read ends 1 residue before the CDR3 terminus; that terminus is restored from the germline J gene. The gene calls are TRBV31 and TRBJ2-7, with TRBD2 matching over 11 bases. CDR3 size: 14 residues. With 0 bases clipped from V and 3 bases from J, the junction kept 1 base outside the gene matches. Germline assignment: CDR1 GKSSPN and CDR2 SITVG. CDR3 bases read: TGTGCCTGGAGTCTGGACTGGGGGGTCTATGAACAGTAC. Amino acids: CAWSLDWGVYEQY. The entire CDR3 reads CAWSLDWGVYEQYF.

Remarks on this clone: Gene names are mouse gene names. The read falls 1 residue short of the CDR3 end, and the missing part is taken from the germline J gene. The chain is built from TRBV13-2 and TRBJ2-2; 7 positions match TRBD1. Germline V gene sequence: CDR1 NNHNN, CDR2 SYGAGS (reference sequence). The V gene end was trimmed by 4 bases and the J gene end by 2 bases; junction bases not matched to a gene: 2. The length of the CDR3 is 14 residues. The CDR3 DNA, read in part, is TGTGCCAGCGGTTTCAGGGGGAACACCGGGCAGCTCTAC. Its translation is CASGFRGNTGQLY. The full CDR3 reads CASGFRGNTGQLYF.

On this clone: Germline and genes: mouse. The sequenced part of the CDR3 DNA is TGTGCAAGCAGCTTAGACAACTATGCTGAGCAGTTC. Protein sequence: CASSLDNYAEQF. The whole CDR3 protein reads CASSLDNYAEQFF. The rearrangement links TRBV16 to TRBJ2-1; D remains unclear. The read ends 1 residue shy of where the CDR3 ends; the end is completed using the germline J gene. CDR3 length: 13 residues. V lost 0 bases to trimming and J lost 1 base, with 1 base between them. The germline gives CDR1 SGHSA, CDR2 FRNQAP.

A note on this clone: Mouse germline and gene names are used. The covered CDR3 bases are TGTGCCAGCAGCCAGAAGACAGAATATGAACAGTAC. This sequence encodes CASSQKTEYEQY. The CDR3 reads in full as CASSQKTEYEQYF. The chain employs TRBV5 and TRBJ2-7; D is possibly TRBD1 (5 bases). The read gets to within 1 residue of the CDR3 end, and the germline J gene fills in the rest. The germline V gene encodes CDR1 LGHNA and CDR2 YNLKQL (reference sequence). Trimming took off 3 bases at V and 4 bases at J, with 10 bases between the two ends. This CDR3 is built from 13 residues.

On this clone itself: The gene names here belong to mouse. The read falls 1 residue short of the CDR3 end, and the missing part is taken from the germline J gene. The V and J genes are TRBV3 and TRBJ2-4; tentatively, D is TRBD1 (6 bases). The CDR3 covers 12 residues. The ends were cut back, 5 bases at V and 4 bases at J, with 7 bases in the middle. Germline lookup yields CDR1 SNHLY and CDR2 FYNGKV (reference sequence). CDR3 in amino acids: CASSRDKNTLYF. The sequenced CDR3 bases are TGTGCCAGCAGCCGGGACAAAAACACCTTGTAC.

Turning to this clone: Gene names are the mouse ones. The read is 1 residue too short to cover the CDR3 end, so that end is filled in from the germline J gene. The chain joins TRBV2 to TRBJ2-1, with 9 bases aligning to TRBD2. Germline trimming cut 2 bases from V and 1 base from J; bases unmatched to any gene: 3. CDR1 is LGHNA and CDR2 is YSYQKL in the germline V gene. The CDR3 covers 16 residues. The covered CDR3 bases are TGTGCCAGCAGCCAAACCGACTGGGGGAACTATGCTGAGCAGTTC. Its protein product is CASSQTDWGNYAEQF. The CDR3 reads in full as CASSQTDWGNYAEQFF.